Here is one T cell receptor (beta chain) with its context. Its matching antigen is unknown. The CDR3 loop spans 15 amino acids. From germline, CDR1 is SSHAT and CDR2 FNYEAQ (reference sequence). V lost 5 bases and J lost 4; bases outside the gene matches: 6. The second PCR ran roughly 7 to 12 cycles with a sample-barcoded 5' primer and J-beta primers. Every cDNA molecule carried a tag from a template-switch adaptor bearing 12 random nucleotides. Individual samples furnished no less than 2.5 million CDR3-containing paired-end reads apiece. TCRdb called the 5' RACE reads again in MiXCR, with one record for every CDR3 protein. The sample yields around 970,000 distinct CDR3 sequences, roughly 51% seen once. The data were obtained in a study of blood T cells in healthy people across ages. The study, taken as a whole, reports: Expanded clonotype shifts may have been confounded, as the donors had an unknown CMV status. Older age coincided with a roughly linear decline in TCR beta diversity per million T cells.

The receptor's source is a woman aged 55 to 70 in good health. The rearrangement uses TRBV7-7 and TRBJ2-1; 9 positions match TRBD2. Sequencing was performed on blood. The CDR3 region has the DNA TGTGCCAGCAGCGACGGGACTAGCCCTTACAATGAGCAGTTCTTC. Protein sequence: CASSDGTSPYNEQFF. The full variable domain, completed using reference TRBV7-7 and TRBJ2-1, is GAGVSQSPRYKVTKRGQDVTLRCDPISSHATLYWYQQALGQGPEFLTYFNYEAQPDKSGLPSDRFSAERPEGSISTLTIQRTEQRDSAMYRCASSDGTSPYNEQFFGPGTRLTVL.